Sequencing of this T cell receptor (beta chain) was carried out in a study of T-cell reconstitution after alpha-beta-depleted transplantation in children. Notes on the study in general: The main origin of T-cell counts and diversity one year after transplant was newly produced T cells.

At least ten counts were recorded for this clonotype. Its specificity is unknown. Per the germline V gene, CDR1 is SGHRS and CDR2 is YFSETQ. The CDR3 length is 14 residues. J lost 14 bases, V lost 4 bases, and 13 bases had no gene match. This sample's TCRbeta library carried unique molecular identifier barcodes. Using its own MiXCR run on the PCR reads, TCRdb lists one record per CDR3 protein. The table records 130,000 or so distinct CDR3 sequences, more than 9.5% of them present only once. This clonotype was sampled from a girl under three years old who had a stem cell transplant for combined immunodeficiency, so the T cells may come from the graft donor. Material: PBMCs, mostly from graft donor cells, obtained 180 days after TCRalphabeta/CD19-depleted stem cell transplant. The chain couples TRBV5-1 to TRBJ2-5; 11 positions agree with TRBD2. The CDR3 is CASSPNPGLAEFYF. CDR3 sequence (DNA): TGCGCCAGCAGCCCGAATCCGGGACTAGCGGAATTTTACTTC. The entire variable domain, with the rest obtained from reference TRBV5-1 and TRBJ2-5, is as follows: KAGVTQTPRYLIKTRGQQVTLSCSPISGHRSVSWYQQTPGQGLQFLFEYFSETQRNKGNFPGRFSGRQFSNSRSEMNVSTLELGDSALYLCASSPNPGLAEFYFGPGTRLLVL.